The subject of this entry is one TCR beta chain. From germline, CDR1 is LGHDT and CDR2 YNNKEL (reference sequence). J lost 5 bases, V lost 0 bases, and 13 bases had no gene match. The CDR3 sequence is 17 residues long. These data belong to a study of CD8 T cells in Susac syndrome. Random-hexamer reverse transcription was applied to about 0.5 to 1 ug RNA. The immunoSEQ assay covered 54 Vbeta and 13 Jbeta segments for CDR3. TCRdb independently ran MiXCR on the immunoSEQ multiplex PCR reads; one entry per CDR3 protein. The table lists under 55,000 distinct CDR3 sequences, just over 90% of them singletons.

The chain has TRBV3-1 and TRBJ2-7, with 7 positions matching TRBD2. The sequenced material came from CD8+ T cells from PBMCs. The clonotype was recovered from a human donor with multiple sclerosis. CDR3 in amino acids: CASSQEASGYFSHEQYF. DNA of the CDR3: TGTGCCAGCAGCCAAGAAGCTAGCGGATACTTTAGCCACGAGCAGTACTTC.